Each of the 23 T cell receptor beta chains below was sequenced from the same sample in a study of T cell responses to AZD1222 COVID-19 vaccine. Method: immunoSEQ multiplex PCR; TCRdb's copy keeps in-frame clones and lacks some. The table lists approximately 110,000 clones, 88% of them singletons. Specimen: peripheral blood, collected on day 0 of AZD1222 vaccination. Receptors were obtained from an adult in good health.

This clone was observed a single time. Here the CDR3 reads CASTRGGSGNTIYF. CDR3 nucleotide sequence: TGTGCCAGTACCCGCGGAGGGTCGGGAAACACCATATATTTT. The chain links TRBV19 to TRBJ1-3; D is unresolved. Germline CDR1 reads LNHDA; CDR2 reads SQIVND (reference sequence). The CDR3 length is 14 residues. V lost 7 bases to trimming and J lost 4 bases, with 14 bases between them.

The chain uses TRBV28 and TRBJ2-3; D is ambiguous. Trimming took off 6 bases at V and 4 bases at J, with 14 bases between the two ends. The germline V gene encodes CDR1 MDHEN and CDR2 SYDVKM. The CDR3 spans 14 residues. The DNA for the CDR3 is TGTGCCAGCAGAGGCGGACCCTGGTCAGATACGCAGTATTTT. Amino acids: CASRGGPWSDTQYF.

The chain uses TRBV2 and TRBJ2-3; 7 bases map to TRBD1. V lost 6 bases, J lost 2 bases, and 8 bases stayed unmatched. The length of the CDR3 is 15 residues. CDR1 and CDR2 (germline): SNHLY, FYNNEI. The CDR3 sequence is CASSPTGPVTDTQYF. The CDR3 DNA reads as TGTGCCAGCAGCCCGACAGGGCCGGTCACAGATACGCAGTATTTT.

The rearrangement links TRBV21-1 to TRBJ1-4. TRBV21-1 is classified as a pseudogene. This CDR3 is built from 20 residues. The DNA for the CDR3 is TGTGCCAGCAGTAATCCTTCCCCGGACCAACTCCATTCCACTAATGAAAAACTGTTTTTT. Translating gives CASSNPSPDQLHSTNEKLFF.

The gene calls are TRBV6-2 or TRBV6-3 and TRBJ2-2; D is ambiguous. This CDR3 region has 16 residues. Trimming took off 2 bases at V and 4 bases at J, with 14 bases between the two ends. CDR1 is MNHEY and CDR2 is SVGEGT in the germline V gene. The CDR3 DNA reads as TGTGCCAGCAGTTACCCCCACGGCGGCGGCACCGGGGAGCTGTTTTTT. This sequence encodes CASSYPHGGGTGELFF.

The V call is TRBV9, the J call TRBJ2-3; 9 bases are a match to TRBD2. The germline V gene has CDR1 SGDLS and CDR2 YYNGEE. Germline trimming cut 4 bases from V and 3 bases from J; bases unmatched to any gene: 6. This CDR3 region has 15 residues. The CDR3 reads CASSPRLAGTDTQYF. The CDR3 region has the DNA TGTGCCAGCAGCCCCCGTCTAGCGGGGACAGATACGCAGTATTTT.

This CDR3 is CASGSIKGSTDTQYF. In DNA, the CDR3 is TGTGCCAGCGGTTCAATTAAAGGGAGCACAGATACGCAGTATTTT. This rearrangement joins TRBV2 to TRBJ2-3; D uncertain. Germline V CDR1 and CDR2: SNHLY, FYNNEI. The CDR3 runs 15 residues. V lost 8 bases, J lost 0 bases, and 15 bases lay in between.

The chain combines TRBV19 with TRBJ2-5, with D tentatively TRBD1 or TRBD2 (6 bases each). Trimming left V 6 bases short and J 1 base short, with 18 bases between. The CDR3 covers 16 residues. Germline V gene data show CDR1 as LNHDA and CDR2 as SQIVND (reference sequence). DNA of the CDR3: TGTGCCAGTAGACTACTAGCCGGGGGCCGCCAAGAGACCCAGTACTTC. Translation gives CASRLLAGGRQETQYF.

This clone was seen only a few times. The J gene is TRBJ2-7, the V gene TRBV28; 9 bases fit TRBD1. From germline, CDR1 is MDHEN and CDR2 SYDVKM. The J segment lost 2 bases and the V segment lost 7 bases, leaving 3 bases of the junction unmatched. CDR3 size: 13 residues. CDR3 protein: CASTRQGAYEQYF. The CDR3 bases are TGTGCCAGCACGCGACAGGGGGCCTACGAGCAGTACTTC.

As to this clone: This specimen includes other DNA sequences encoding the same CDR3. V usage is TRBV5-6 and J usage is TRBJ1-2; no definite D call. The CDR3 is 13 amino acids. Germline lookup yields CDR1 SGHDT and CDR2 YYEEEE. Trimming cost V 0 bases and J 2 bases, with 5 bases left between them. The CDR3 region has the DNA TGTGCCAGCAGCTTGGAATTAAACTATGGCTACACCTTC. This gives the protein CASSLELNYGYTF.

This chain links TRBV27 with TRBJ2-1, with 9 positions matching TRBD2. This CDR3 is built from 15 residues. Germline V gene lookup returns CDR1 MNHEY and CDR2 SMNVEV (reference sequence). J gave up 6 bases and V 4 bases, and 7 bases lay outside the gene matches. The CDR3 DNA sequence: TGTGCCAGCAGTTCGACGACTAGCGGCGGCAATGAGCAGTTCTTC. It translates to CASSSTTSGGNEQFF.

V gene TRBV27 combines with J gene TRBJ2-7; possibly TRBD2 for D (5 bases). Trimming cost V 1 base and J 1 base, with 11 bases left between them. Germline values: CDR1 MNHEY, CDR2 SMNVEV (reference sequence). The CDR3 runs 15 residues. The CDR3 DNA follows: TGTGCCAGCAGTTTATTCGGGATCCCTTCCTACGAGCAGTACTTC. Amino acid sequence: CASSLFGIPSYEQYF.

The chain joins TRBV5-5 to TRBJ1-5; the match to TRBD1 covers 7 bases. The CDR3 totals 14 residues. J lost 7 bases, V lost 4 bases, and 8 bases had no gene match. Germline CDR1 SGHKS, CDR2 YYEKEE (reference sequence). The CDR3 here is CASSLGGSGQPQHF. For the CDR3, the DNA is TGTGCCAGCAGCCTAGGGGGCTCGGGGCAGCCCCAGCATTTT.

This chain connects TRBV9 to TRBJ2-3; the match to TRBD2 covers 8 bases. With 2 bases clipped from V and 3 bases from J, the junction kept 11 bases outside the gene matches. The CDR3 covers 17 residues. Germline CDR1 is SGDLS and CDR2 is YYNGEE. CDR3 region: CASSVPSSGGVTDTQYF. DNA for the CDR3: TGTGCCAGCAGCGTGCCATCGTCGGGAGGGGTGACAGATACGCAGTATTTT.

This sequence joins TRBV9 and TRBJ2-1, with D perhaps being TRBD1 or TRBD2 (5 bases each). Trimming stripped 0 bases from V and 9 bases from J, with 7 bases between. The germline gives CDR1 SGDLS, CDR2 YYNGEE. The CDR3 sequence is 12 residues long. CDR3 nucleotides: TGTGCCAGCAGCGTAGGGGGGAGTGAGCAGTTCTTC. Protein sequence: CASSVGGSEQFF.

J is TRBJ2-5 and V is TRBV7-2; D may be TRBD1 (5 bases). This CDR3 comprises 11 residues. The V end lost 1 base, the J end lost 9 bases, and 6 bases lay between the germline ends. CDR1 and CDR2 from the germline V gene are SGHTA and FQGNSA. In DNA, the CDR3 is TGTGCCAGCAGCTTAGAAGGGGCCCAGTACTTC. This translates into CASSLEGAQYF.

The chain couples TRBV12-3 or TRBV12-4 to TRBJ1-4; D remains ambiguous. This CDR3 has 11 amino acids. Trimming pared 6 bases from V and 7 bases from J, leaving 6 bases between. The CDR3 sequence is CASSRGEKLFF. The CDR3, as DNA: TGTGCCAGCAGCCGGGGTGAAAAACTGTTTTTT.

This sequence joins TRBV10-3 and TRBJ2-5; D not resolved. Germline lookup yields CDR1 ENHRY and CDR2 SYGVKD. V shed 3 bases and J shed 5 bases, with 4 bases lying between them. The CDR3 contains 11 residues. CDR3 nucleotides: TGTGCCATCAGTGATGTTGAGACCCAGTACTTC. Amino acids: CAISDVETQYF.

V is TRBV5-1 and J is TRBJ2-1; a possible D gene is TRBD2 (5 bases). CDR1 and CDR2 from the germline V gene are SGHRS and YFSETQ. Trimming removed 2 bases from V and 0 bases from J, with 9 bases in between. The CDR3 is 15 residues long. CDR3 nucleotide sequence: TGCGCCAGCAGCTTTGAGGGAAACTCCTACAATGAGCAGTTCTTC. Its translation is CASSFEGNSYNEQFF. The whole variable domain, remainder taken from reference TRBV5-1 and TRBJ2-1, is KAGVTQTPRYLIKTRGQQVTLSCSPISGHRSVSWYQQTPGQGLQFLFEYFSETQRNKGNFPGRFSGRQFSNSRSEMNVSTLELGDSALYLCASSFEGNSYNEQFFGPGTRLTVL.

J is TRBJ1-6 and V is TRBV5-6; D gene ambiguous. In germline, CDR1 is SGHDT, CDR2 YYEEEE. The CDR3 totals 15 residues. V lost 0 bases, J lost 6 bases, and 10 bases lay in between. Written as DNA, the CDR3 is TGTGCCAGCAGCTTGGCCGGGCTGATTAATTCACCCCTCCACTTT. Its translation is CASSLAGLINSPLHF.

This sequence joins TRBV6-5 and TRBJ1-2; tentatively, D is TRBD1 (5 bases). The CDR3 has 15 amino acids. V dropped 0 bases and J dropped 0 bases, with 8 bases sitting between them. CDR1 MNHEY and CDR2 SVGAGI come from the germline V gene. CDR3 sequence reads: CASSYSRGANYGYTF. DNA of the CDR3: TGTGCCAGCAGTTACTCGAGAGGGGCTAACTATGGCTACACCTTC.

This chain links TRBV12-3 or TRBV12-4 with TRBJ1-6; D ambiguous. Between the trimmed V and J ends, which lost 4 bases and 7 bases, there was a span of 2 bases. CDR3 length equals 11 residues. The CDR3: CASSSNSPLHF. DNA of the CDR3: TGTGCCAGCAGTTCAAATTCACCCCTCCACTTT.

This chain joins TRBV19 and TRBJ2-7; D is tentatively TRBD1 or TRBD2 (5 bases each). Germline CDR1 is LNHDA and CDR2 is SQIVND (reference sequence). With 3 bases removed from V and 0 bases from J, the gap between germline ends came to 12 bases. CDR3 size: 15 residues. The chain's CDR3 is CASSIVGASSYEQYF. The CDR3 bases are TGTGCCAGTAGTATTGTCGGGGCTAGCTCCTACGAGCAGTACTTC.